This TCR beta chain is drawn from a study of blood T cell repertoires in COVID-19. TCRdb keeps only in-frame clones here, not all; method: immunoSEQ multiplex PCR. The repertoire has about 23,000 clones, around 94% of them found once; the top ten carry about 4%. The CDR3 contains 16 residues. Germline values: CDR1 KGHSH, CDR2 LQKENI. The V and J ends lost 3 bases and 2 bases respectively, with 14 bases between them. The chain uses TRBV18 and TRBJ1-3; D perhaps matches TRBD1 (5 bases). The TCR sequence derives from a woman aged 45-65 years with active COVID-19. Sequencing was done on a sample of peripheral blood. Here the CDR3 DNA reads TGTGCCAGCTCACCTGCGGGGCAGTTGACTGGAAACACCATATATTTT. Protein product: CASSPAGQLTGNTIYF.